These 27 T cell receptor beta chains were sequenced from one sample in a study of immune cell composition in non-small cell lung cancer. Generated by immunoSEQ multiplex PCR, the TCRdb table keeps only in-frame clones and is missing some. Here the sample spans some 3,500 clones, 65% to 80% being singletons. The normal lung sample lay at least 3 cm, and maximally far, from the tumour. The specimen was non-adjacent lung tissue. These receptors came from a human donor with non-small cell lung cancer.

V is TRBV2 and J is TRBJ2-7; 7 bases align to TRBD1. After removal of 6 bases from V and 3 bases from J, the junction contained 14 bases not matched to a gene. The CDR3 covers 16 residues. Germline V gene lookup returns CDR1 SNHLY and CDR2 FYNNEI. CDR3 amino acids: CASSEPMGQRDYEQYF. The CDR3, as DNA: TGTGCCAGCAGCGAGCCTATGGGACAGAGGGACTACGAGCAGTACTTC.

The chain combines TRBV5-6 with TRBJ2-5, with a weak D call TRBD2 (6 bases). Trimming left V 5 bases short and J 5 bases short, with 7 bases between. The germline V gene encodes CDR1 SGHDT and CDR2 YYEEEE. The CDR3 consists of 11 residues. The CDR3 DNA sequence: TGTGCCAGCAGTCGGGGGGAGACCCAGTACTTC. Its protein is CASSRGETQYF.

The chain carries TRBV25-1 and TRBJ1-4; D possibly corresponds to TRBD1 (5 bases). The germline V gene encodes CDR1 MGHDK and CDR2 SYGVNS. The CDR3 is made up of 15 amino acids. V dropped 1 base and J dropped 7 bases, with 13 bases sitting between them. CDR3 amino acids: CASSESTRVGEKLFF. In DNA, the CDR3 is TGTGCCAGCAGTGAATCTACCAGGGTGGGTGAAAAACTGTTTTTT.

This chain joins TRBV5-8 and TRBJ1-4, with a weak D call TRBD1 (6 bases). CDR3 length: 16 amino acids. Looked up from germline, CDR1 is SGHTS and CDR2 is YDEGEE. Trimming removed 4 bases at V and 11 bases at J, with 24 bases between. CDR3 residues: CASSITSGARQGKLFF. CDR3 nucleotides: TGTGCCAGCAGCATAACGTCCGGGGCCAGGCAGGGGAAACTGTTTTTT.

This clone was seen once. This sequence joins TRBV19 and TRBJ2-1; 7 nucleotides line up with TRBD2. The CDR3 loop spans 17 amino acids. Germline V CDR1 and CDR2: LNHDA, SQIVND (reference sequence). The trim removed 5 bases at V and 6 bases at J, leaving 16 bases unmatched. Written as DNA, the CDR3 is TGTGCCAGTAGTCTTGGGTCGCGGGGGACCTACTTCAATGAGCAGTTCTTC. It is translated as CASSLGSRGTYFNEQFF.

The chain joins TRBV5-3 to TRBJ1-2; D perhaps matches TRBD1 (5 bases). TRBV5-3 is filed as an ORF, its function uncertain. The CDR3 length is 13 residues. V was cut by 6 bases and J by 1 base, with 10 bases left in between. CDR3 sequence (DNA): TGTGCCAGAACCCGGGGGAATAACTATGGCTACACCTTC. Translated: CARTRGNNYGYTF.

The chain combines TRBV6-5 with TRBJ1-1; 9 bases are shared with TRBD1. This CDR3 has 14 residues. The ends lost 6 bases at V and 1 base at J; junction bases unmatched: 3. Germline V gene data show CDR1 as MNHEY and CDR2 as SVGAGI. DNA of the CDR3: TGTGCCAGCAGCACACAGGGGGCGAACACTGAAGCTTTCTTT. Encoded protein: CASSTQGANTEAFF.

The CDR3 sequence: CASSLRGQDRKYF. The CDR3 DNA reads as TGTGCCAGCAGCTTGCGTGGGCAGGATCGAAAGTACTTC. The genes are TRBV5-6 and TRBJ2-7; no definite D call. The CDR3 loop spans 13 amino acids. Per germline, CDR1 SGHDT and CDR2 YYEEEE. V lost 1 base and J 11 bases, leaving 16 bases between the germline ends.

This sequence joins TRBV11-2 and TRBJ2-1; a weak D match, TRBD1 (5 bases). V gave up 5 bases and J gave up 7 bases, with 21 bases separating them. From germline, CDR1 is SGHAT and CDR2 FQNNGV. The CDR3 is made up of 16 amino acids. Here the CDR3 reads CASSPLTGRLGNEQFF. In DNA form, the CDR3 reads TGTGCCAGCAGCCCCTTAACAGGTCGACTTGGTAATGAGCAGTTCTTC.

This chain connects TRBV5-1 to TRBJ2-7, with 12 bases identical to TRBD2. The V segment lost 0 bases and the J segment 7 bases; nucleotides outside the gene matches: 14. Germline V gene lookup returns CDR1 SGHRS and CDR2 YFSETQ. The CDR3 consists of 18 residues. DNA for the CDR3: TGCGCCAGCAGCTTGGATCCTGGACTAGCGGGATCCCGGGGAGAGCAGTACTTC. It translates to CASSLDPGLAGSRGEQYF.

This chain joins TRBV4-2 and TRBJ1-1; D not certain. V lost 1 base and J lost 9, with 3 bases in between. The CDR3 totals 10 residues. Germline-derived CDR1 and CDR2 are LGHNA and YNFKEQ. The CDR3 is CASSQGKAFF. The CDR3 DNA reads TGTGCCAGCAGCCAAGGTAAAGCTTTCTTT.

This chain's CDR3 is CASSLSRGETQYF. The CDR3 nucleotides read TGTGCCAGCAGCCTGTCGCGAGGGGAGACCCAGTACTTC. The chain couples TRBV9 to TRBJ2-5; TRBD2 is a possible D gene (5 bases). The CDR3 is 13 amino acids. V lost 4 bases and J 5 bases, leaving 12 bases between the germline ends. CDR1 and CDR2 (germline): SGDLS, YYNGEE.

The CDR3 DNA is TGTGCCAGCAGCCGGGACAGCTCCTACGAGCAGTACTTC. Translating gives CASSRDSSYEQYF. V gene TRBV21-1 combines with J gene TRBJ2-7; the D segment call TRBD1 is taken from the table without a DNA check. TRBV21-1 is a pseudogene. The CDR3 sequence is 13 residues long.

V is TRBV7-9 and J is TRBJ2-7; TRBD1 matches at 12 bases. The CDR3 runs to 16 residues. Unmatched junction bases numbered 9, after V lost 4 bases and J lost 5 bases. The germline V gene encodes CDR1 SEHNR and CDR2 FQNEAQ (reference sequence). Written as DNA, the CDR3 is TGTGCCAGCAGCTCTACATCGGGACAGGGGGCCCACGAGCAGTACTTC. This codes for CASSSTSGQGAHEQYF.

The chain uses TRBV7-9 and TRBJ2-7; 9 positions agree with TRBD1. V lost 1 base, J lost 4 bases, and 8 bases stayed unmatched. The germline CDR1 and CDR2 sequences are SEHNR and FQNEAQ (reference sequence). CDR3 length: 16 amino acids. The CDR3 coding sequence is TGTGCCAGCAGCTTAGATCCCGGGACAGGGAAGTACGAGCAGTACTTC. Translation gives CASSLDPGTGKYEQYF.

The rearrangement joins TRBV7-9 to TRBJ1-1; no clear D. This CDR3 is 14 amino acids long. The germline V and J ends were trimmed by 6 bases and 1 base, with 12 bases remaining between them. Germline CDR1 reads SEHNR; CDR2 reads FQNEAQ (reference sequence). CDR3 bases: TGTGCCAGCAGTCCCCAGGTGGCGAACACTGAAGCTTTCTTT. Amino acid sequence: CASSPQVANTEAFF.

V usage is TRBV28 and J usage is TRBJ1-1, with 7 bases fitting TRBD1. Per the germline V gene, CDR1 is MDHEN and CDR2 is SYDVKM. CDR3 size: 15 residues. The trim removed 0 bases at V and 4 bases at J, leaving 5 bases unmatched. CDR3 DNA sequence: TGTGCCAGCAGTTTATGGGCAGGGGGTGGCACTGAAGCTTTCTTT. This translates into CASSLWAGGGTEAFF.

This clone was counted only a few times. The CDR3 spells CASSPAGFNQPQHF. The CDR3 DNA is TGTGCCAGCTCACCTGCAGGGTTCAATCAGCCCCAGCATTTT. V and J are TRBV18 and TRBJ1-5, with D possibly matching TRBD1 (5 bases). Germline CDR1 and CDR2: KGHSH and LQKENI. Trimming stripped 3 bases from V and 3 bases from J, with 9 bases between. The CDR3 contains 14 residues.

The gene calls are TRBV9 and TRBJ2-7; 8 bases agree with TRBD2. CDR3 size: 15 residues. V was pared by 4 bases and J by 10 bases, with 16 bases of the junction left unmatched. Per the germline V gene, CDR1 is SGDLS and CDR2 is YYNGEE. CDR3 bases: TGTGCCAGCAGCTTGGGTAGCGGGACGGGGGCTGGACAGTACTTC. Amino acids: CASSLGSGTGAGQYF.

The chain combines TRBV20-1 with TRBJ2-5; D perhaps matches TRBD2 (5 bases). The CDR3 consists of 11 residues. From germline, CDR1 is DFQATT and CDR2 SNEGSKA (reference sequence). CDR3 sequence reads: CSGLNQETQYF. DNA of the CDR3: TGCAGCGGACTGAACCAAGAGACCCAGTACTTC.

This clone was counted between two and nine times. The V and J genes are TRBV18 and TRBJ2-5; 11 positions match TRBD2. This CDR3 comprises 17 residues. V trimming: 3 bases; J trimming: 4 bases; junction bases outside the gene matches: 10. Germline loops: CDR1 KGHSH, CDR2 LQKENI. The CDR3 DNA reads as TGTGCCAGCTCACCTAGTAGCGGGGGGGCCGGAGGAGAGACCCAGTACTTC. Protein: CASSPSSGGAGGETQYF.

This clone has only a few counts. CDR3: CATQDRRGYQPQHF. CDR3 bases: TGTGCCACCCAGGACAGGAGGGGATATCAGCCCCAGCATTTT. J is TRBJ1-5 and V is TRBV19, with 7 bases aligning to TRBD1. V was pared by 10 bases and J by 5 bases, with 11 bases of the junction left unmatched. Germline V gene data show CDR1 as LNHDA and CDR2 as SQIVND (reference sequence). CDR3 length: 14 amino acids.

V is TRBV6-1 and J is TRBJ2-3; TRBD2 matches at 7 bases. Per the germline V gene, CDR1 is MNHNS and CDR2 is SASEGT. The CDR3 is made up of 15 amino acids. V shed 6 bases, J shed 1 base, and the junction held 7 bases outside the gene matches. Here the CDR3 reads CASRDLAVGTDTQYF. CDR3 bases: TGTGCCAGCAGGGACCTAGCGGTAGGCACAGATACGCAGTATTTT.

This clone was counted once. Compared with germline, one end of the junction differs, possibly owing to a read error. The gene calls are TRBV29-1 and TRBJ2-2, with TRBD1 identical over 10 bases. The CDR3 runs to 20 residues. Germline V lookup: CDR1 SQVTM, CDR2 ANQGSEA. Here the CDR3 reads CSVLPPGQGSWRGRYRGAVF. DNA for the CDR3: TGCAGCGTGCTCCCCCCGGGACAGGGGTCATGGCGGGGGAGGTATCGGGGAGCTGTTTTT.

The rearrangement joins TRBV4-1 to TRBJ2-3; the match to TRBD2 covers 11 bases. The CDR3 sequence is 16 residues long. J gave up 5 bases and V 1 base, and 5 bases lay outside the gene matches. Germline CDR1 MGHRA, CDR2 YSYEKL. As DNA, the CDR3 is TGCGCCAGCAGCCAAGTTGTGACTAGCGGGATAGATACGCAGTATTTT. Its protein product is CASSQVVTSGIDTQYF.

The rearrangement uses TRBV27 and TRBJ1-1; 8 bases line up with TRBD1. V gave up 5 bases and J gave up 0 bases; unmatched junction bases: 11. The germline CDR1 and CDR2 sequences are MNHEY and SMNVEV (reference sequence). The CDR3 totals 17 residues. The CDR3 loop is CASSQRTGFDLNTEAFF. DNA of the CDR3: TGTGCCAGCAGTCAAAGGACAGGGTTTGATTTGAACACTGAAGCTTTCTTT.

This chain links TRBV19 with TRBJ2-1; D not certain. The germline V and J ends were trimmed by 0 bases and 8 bases, with 11 bases remaining between them. The CDR3 covers 14 residues. CDR1 is LNHDA, CDR2 SQIVND, per germline (reference sequence). In nucleotides, the CDR3 is TGTGCCAGTAGTATAGACAACAGTGGCTATGAGCAGTTCTTC. Translating it yields CASSIDNSGYEQFF.